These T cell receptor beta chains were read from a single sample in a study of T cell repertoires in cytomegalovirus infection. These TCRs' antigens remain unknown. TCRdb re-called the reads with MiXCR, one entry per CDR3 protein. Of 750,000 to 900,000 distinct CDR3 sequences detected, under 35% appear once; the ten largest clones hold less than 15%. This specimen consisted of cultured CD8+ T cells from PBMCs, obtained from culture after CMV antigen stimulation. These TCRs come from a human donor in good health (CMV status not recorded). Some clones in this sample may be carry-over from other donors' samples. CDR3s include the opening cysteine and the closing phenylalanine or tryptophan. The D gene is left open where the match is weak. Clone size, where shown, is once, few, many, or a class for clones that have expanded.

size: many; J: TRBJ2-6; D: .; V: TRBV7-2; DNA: TGTGCCAGCAGCTTAGCGCTGGGGCCGGGGACCAACGTCCTGACTTTC; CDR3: CASSLALGPGTNVLTF
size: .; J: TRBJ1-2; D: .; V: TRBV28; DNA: TGTGCCAGCAGTCAACCAACCCTGGGCTACACCTTC; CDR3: CASSQPTLGYTF
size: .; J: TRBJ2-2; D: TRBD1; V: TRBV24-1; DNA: TGTGCCACCAGTGAATTCGACAGGGCGAACACCGGGGAGCTGTTTTTT; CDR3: CATSEFDRANTGELFF
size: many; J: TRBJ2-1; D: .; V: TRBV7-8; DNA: TGTGCCAGCAGCTTAGAAAAGTCTGAGCAGTTCTTC; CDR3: CASSLEKSEQFF
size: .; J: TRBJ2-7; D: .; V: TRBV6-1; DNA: TGTGCCAGCAGGGCTACCTACAGGGTTTTATCCTACGAGCAGTACTTC; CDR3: CASRATYRVLSYEQYF
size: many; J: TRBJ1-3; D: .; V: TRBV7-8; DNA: TGTGCCAGCAGCCAGGGCGGATTTCTGAGCTCTGGAAACACCATATATTTT; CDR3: CASSQGGFLSSGNTIYF
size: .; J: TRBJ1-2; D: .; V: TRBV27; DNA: TGTGCCAGCACCATGATCGCAGGCGGGTATGGCTACACCTTC; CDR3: CASTMIAGGYGYTF
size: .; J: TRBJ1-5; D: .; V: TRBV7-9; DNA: TGTGCCAGCAGCCTTCCTAGCGGTCAGCCCCAGCATTTT; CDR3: CASSLPSGQPQHF
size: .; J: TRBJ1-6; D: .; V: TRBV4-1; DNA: TGCGCCAGCAGCACCGGGAACCTTTCACCCCTCCACTTT; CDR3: CASSTGNLSPLHF
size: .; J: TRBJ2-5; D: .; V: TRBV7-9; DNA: TGTGCCAGCAGTCCCTACGGGGTAGCTGAGACCCAGTACTTC; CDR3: CASSPYGVAETQYF
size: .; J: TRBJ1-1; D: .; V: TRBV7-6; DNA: TGTGCCAGCACCTCCCGGACAGCGAACACTGAAGCTTTCTTT; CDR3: CASTSRTANTEAFF
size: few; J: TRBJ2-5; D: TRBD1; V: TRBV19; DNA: TGTGCCAGTACGGGACAGGGGGCCCAGTACTTC; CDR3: CASTGQGAQYF
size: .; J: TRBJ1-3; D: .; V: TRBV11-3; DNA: TGTGCTCCCCCGACAGGCCGGGGAAACACCATATATTTT; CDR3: CAPPTGRGNTIYF
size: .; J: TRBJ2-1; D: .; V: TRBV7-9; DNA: TGTGCCAGCAGCTCCCCGACAGGCCCGGGTAATGAGCAGTTCTTC; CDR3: CASSSPTGPGNEQFF
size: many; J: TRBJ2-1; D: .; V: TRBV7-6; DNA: TGTGCCAGCAGCTTAACTCTGAGCTCCTACAATGAGCAGTTCTTC; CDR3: CASSLTLSSYNEQFF
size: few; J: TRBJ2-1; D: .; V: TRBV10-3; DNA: TGTGCCATCAGTGATTTGGAGGGGCCGAGGAATGAGCAGTTCTTC; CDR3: CAISDLEGPRNEQFF
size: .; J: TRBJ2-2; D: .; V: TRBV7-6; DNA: TGTGCCAGCAGCTTAGCGAAACTAGCAGCACCCGGGGAGCTGTTTTTT; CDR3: CASSLAKLAAPGELFF
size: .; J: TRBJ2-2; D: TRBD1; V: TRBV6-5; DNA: TGTGCCAGCACCAGACAGGGTTGGTCCACCGGGGAGCTGTTTTTT; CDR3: CASTRQGWSTGELFF